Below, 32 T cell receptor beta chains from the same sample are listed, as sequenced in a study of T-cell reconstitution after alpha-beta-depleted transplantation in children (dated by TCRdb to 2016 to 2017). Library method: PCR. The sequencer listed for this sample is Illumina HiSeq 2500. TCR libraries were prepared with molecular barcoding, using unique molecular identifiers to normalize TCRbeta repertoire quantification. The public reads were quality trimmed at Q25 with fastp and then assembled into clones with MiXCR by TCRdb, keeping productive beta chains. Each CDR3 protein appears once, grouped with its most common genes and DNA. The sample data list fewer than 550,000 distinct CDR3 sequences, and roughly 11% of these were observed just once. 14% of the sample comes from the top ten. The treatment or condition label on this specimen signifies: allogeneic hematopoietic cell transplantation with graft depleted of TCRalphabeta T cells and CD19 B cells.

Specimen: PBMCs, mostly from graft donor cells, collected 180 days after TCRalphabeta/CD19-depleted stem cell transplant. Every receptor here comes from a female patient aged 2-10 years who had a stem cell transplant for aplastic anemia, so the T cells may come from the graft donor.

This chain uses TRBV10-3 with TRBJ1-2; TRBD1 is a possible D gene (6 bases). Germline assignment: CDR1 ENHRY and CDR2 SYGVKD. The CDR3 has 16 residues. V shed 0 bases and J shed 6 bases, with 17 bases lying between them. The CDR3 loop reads CAISESAAGERDGYTF. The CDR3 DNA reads TGTGCCATCAGTGAGTCAGCGGCAGGGGAGAGGGATGGCTACACCTTC.

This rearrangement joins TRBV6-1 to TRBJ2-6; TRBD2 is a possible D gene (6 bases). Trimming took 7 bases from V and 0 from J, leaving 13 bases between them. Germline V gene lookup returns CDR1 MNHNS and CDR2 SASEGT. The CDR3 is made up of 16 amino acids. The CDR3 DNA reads TGTGCCAGCAACCCGGGACTGAGCTCTGGGGCCAACGTCCTGACTTTC. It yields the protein CASNPGLSSGANVLTF.

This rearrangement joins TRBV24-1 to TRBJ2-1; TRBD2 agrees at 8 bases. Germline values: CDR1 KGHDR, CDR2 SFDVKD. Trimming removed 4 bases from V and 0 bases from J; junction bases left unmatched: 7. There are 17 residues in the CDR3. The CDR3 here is CATSDSWREDSYNEQFF. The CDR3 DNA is TGTGCCACCAGTGACTCTTGGCGGGAGGACTCCTACAATGAGCAGTTCTTC.

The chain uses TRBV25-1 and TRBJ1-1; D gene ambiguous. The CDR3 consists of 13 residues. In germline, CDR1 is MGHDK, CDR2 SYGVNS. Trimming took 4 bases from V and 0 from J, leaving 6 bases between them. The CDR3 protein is CASSAKLNTEAFF. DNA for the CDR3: TGTGCCAGCAGTGCAAAACTGAACACTGAAGCTTTCTTT. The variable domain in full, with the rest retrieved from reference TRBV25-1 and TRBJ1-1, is EADIYQTPRYLVIGTGKKITLECSQTMGHDKMYWYQQDPGMELHLIHYSYGVNSTEKGDLSSESTVSRIRTEHFPLTLESARPSHTSQYLCASSAKLNTEAFFGQGTRLTVV.

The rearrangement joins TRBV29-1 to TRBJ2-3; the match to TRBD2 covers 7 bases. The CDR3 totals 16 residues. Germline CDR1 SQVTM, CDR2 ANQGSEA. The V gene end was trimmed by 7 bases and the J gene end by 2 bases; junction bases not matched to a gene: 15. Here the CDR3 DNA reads TGCAGCGCAATGTGGCCCCGGGAGGCCTTCACAGATACGCAGTATTTT. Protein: CSAMWPREAFTDTQYF.

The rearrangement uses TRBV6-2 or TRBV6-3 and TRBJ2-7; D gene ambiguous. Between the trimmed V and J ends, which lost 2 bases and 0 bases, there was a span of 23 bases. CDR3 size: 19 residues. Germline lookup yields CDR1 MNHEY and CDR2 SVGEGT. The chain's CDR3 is CASSYGQATPTESSYEQYV. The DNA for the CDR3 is TGTGCCAGCAGTTACGGGCAGGCAACCCCTACGGAGAGCTCCTACGAGCAGTACGTC.

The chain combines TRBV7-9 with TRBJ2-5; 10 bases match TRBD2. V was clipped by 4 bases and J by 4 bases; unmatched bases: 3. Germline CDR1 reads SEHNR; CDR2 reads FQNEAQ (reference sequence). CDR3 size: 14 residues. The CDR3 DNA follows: TGTGCCAGCAGCTGGAGCGGGAGGGCAGAGACCCAGTACTTC. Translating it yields CASSWSGRAETQYF. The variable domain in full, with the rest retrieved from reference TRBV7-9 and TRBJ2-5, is DTGVSQNPRHKITKRGQNVTFRCDPISEHNRLYWYRQTLGQGPEFLTYFQNEAQLEKSRLLSDRFSAERPKGSFSTLEIQRTEQGDSAMYLCASSWSGRAETQYFGPGTRLLVL.

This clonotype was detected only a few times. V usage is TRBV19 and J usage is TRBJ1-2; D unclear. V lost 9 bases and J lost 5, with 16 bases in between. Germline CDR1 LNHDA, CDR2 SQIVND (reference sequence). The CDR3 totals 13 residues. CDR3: CASRTDGRYGYTF. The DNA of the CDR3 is TGTGCCAGCAGGACGGATGGGAGGTATGGCTACACCTTC.

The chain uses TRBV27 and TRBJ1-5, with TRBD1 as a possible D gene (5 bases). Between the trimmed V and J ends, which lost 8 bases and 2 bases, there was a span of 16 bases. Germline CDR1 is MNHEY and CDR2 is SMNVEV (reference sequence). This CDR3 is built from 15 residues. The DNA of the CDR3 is TGTGCCAGCGGCATGGGGGAAGGGGGCAATCAGCCCCAGCATTTT. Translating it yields CASGMGEGGNQPQHF.

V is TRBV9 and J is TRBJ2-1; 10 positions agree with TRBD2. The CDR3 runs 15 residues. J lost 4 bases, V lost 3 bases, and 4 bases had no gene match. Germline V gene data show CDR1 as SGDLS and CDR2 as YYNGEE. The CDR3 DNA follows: TGTGCCAGCAGCGATAGCGGGAGGATTTACAATGAGCAGTTCTTC. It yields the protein CASSDSGRIYNEQFF.

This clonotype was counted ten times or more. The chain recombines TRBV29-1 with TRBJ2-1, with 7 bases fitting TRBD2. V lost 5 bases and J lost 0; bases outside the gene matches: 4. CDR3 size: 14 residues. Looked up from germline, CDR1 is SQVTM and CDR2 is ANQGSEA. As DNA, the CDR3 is TGCAGCGTTCTAGCGGACTTCTCCTACAATGAGCAGTTCTTC. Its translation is CSVLADFSYNEQFF.

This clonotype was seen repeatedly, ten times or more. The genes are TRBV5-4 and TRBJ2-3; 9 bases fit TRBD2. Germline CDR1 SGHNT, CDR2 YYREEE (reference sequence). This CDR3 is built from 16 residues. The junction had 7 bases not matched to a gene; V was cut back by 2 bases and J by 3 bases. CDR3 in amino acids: CASSFYSGSVTDTQYF. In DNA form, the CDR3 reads TGTGCCAGCAGCTTTTATAGCGGGAGCGTTACAGATACGCAGTATTTT.

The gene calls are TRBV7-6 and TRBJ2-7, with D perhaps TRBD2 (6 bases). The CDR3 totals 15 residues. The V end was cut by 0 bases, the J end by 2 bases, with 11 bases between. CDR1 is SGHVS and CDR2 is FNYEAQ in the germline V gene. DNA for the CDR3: TGTGCCAGCAGCTTAGCGCTCGGGAGACCCTACGAGCAGTACTTC. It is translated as CASSLALGRPYEQYF.

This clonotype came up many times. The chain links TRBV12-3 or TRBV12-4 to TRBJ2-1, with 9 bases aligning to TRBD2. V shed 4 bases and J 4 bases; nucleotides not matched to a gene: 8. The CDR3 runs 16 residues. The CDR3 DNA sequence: TGTGCCAGCAGTTCCCGAGCGGGAGGAGGGTACAATGAGCAGTTCTTC. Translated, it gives CASSSRAGGGYNEQFF.

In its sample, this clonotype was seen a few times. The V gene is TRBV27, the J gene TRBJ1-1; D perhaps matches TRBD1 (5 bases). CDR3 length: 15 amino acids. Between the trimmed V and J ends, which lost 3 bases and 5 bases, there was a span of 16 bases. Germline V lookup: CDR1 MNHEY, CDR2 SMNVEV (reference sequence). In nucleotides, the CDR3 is TGTGCCAGCAGTTTGACCTCAGGGTCGGGGACTGAAGCTTTCTTT. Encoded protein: CASSLTSGSGTEAFF.

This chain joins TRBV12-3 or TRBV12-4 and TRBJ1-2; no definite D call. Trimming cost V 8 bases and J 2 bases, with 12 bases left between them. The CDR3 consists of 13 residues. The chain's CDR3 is CASGNSENYGYTF. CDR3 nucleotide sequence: TGTGCCAGCGGGAACAGTGAAAACTATGGCTACACCTTC.

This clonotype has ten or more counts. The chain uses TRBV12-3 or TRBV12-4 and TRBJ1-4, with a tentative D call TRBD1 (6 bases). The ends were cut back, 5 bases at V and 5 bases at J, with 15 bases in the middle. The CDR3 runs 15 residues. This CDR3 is CASSKRQVPNEKLFF. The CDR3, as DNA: TGTGCCAGCAGTAAGAGACAGGTGCCGAATGAAAAACTGTTTTTT.

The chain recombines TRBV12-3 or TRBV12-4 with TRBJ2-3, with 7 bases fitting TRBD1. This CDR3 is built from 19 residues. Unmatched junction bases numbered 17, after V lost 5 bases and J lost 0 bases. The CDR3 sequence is CASSLRQGGVTGSTDTQYF. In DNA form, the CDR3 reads TGTGCCAGCAGTCTCCGACAGGGTGGTGTAACAGGGAGCACAGATACGCAGTATTTT.

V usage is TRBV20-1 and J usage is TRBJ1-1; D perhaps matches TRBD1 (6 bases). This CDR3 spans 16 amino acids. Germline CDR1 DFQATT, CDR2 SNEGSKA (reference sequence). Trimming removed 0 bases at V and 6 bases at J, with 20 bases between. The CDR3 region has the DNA TGCAGTGCTAGAGACATACAGGGTTGGACGAGCGCTGAAGCTTTCTTT. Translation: CSARDIQGWTSAEAFF.

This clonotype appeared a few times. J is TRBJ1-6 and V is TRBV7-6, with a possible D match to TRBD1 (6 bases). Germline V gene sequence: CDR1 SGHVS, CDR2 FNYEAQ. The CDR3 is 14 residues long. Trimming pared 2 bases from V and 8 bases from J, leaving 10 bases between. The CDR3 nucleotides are TGTGCCAGCAGCTTAACAGGGACTTATTCACCCCTCCACTTT. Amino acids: CASSLTGTYSPLHF.

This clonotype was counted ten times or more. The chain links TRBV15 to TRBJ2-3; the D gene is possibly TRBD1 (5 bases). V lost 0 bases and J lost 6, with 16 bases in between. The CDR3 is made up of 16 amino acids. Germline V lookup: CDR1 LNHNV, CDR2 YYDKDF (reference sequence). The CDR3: CATSRDLRQGLDTQYF. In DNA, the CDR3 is TGTGCCACCAGCAGAGATCTGCGGCAGGGCCTGGATACGCAGTATTTT. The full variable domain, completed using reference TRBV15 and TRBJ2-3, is DAMVIQNPRYQVTQFGKPVTLSCSQTLNHNVMYWYQQKSSQAPKLLFHYYDKDFNNEADTPDNFQSRRPNTSFCFLDIRSPGLGDTAMYLCATSRDLRQGLDTQYFGPGTRLTVL.

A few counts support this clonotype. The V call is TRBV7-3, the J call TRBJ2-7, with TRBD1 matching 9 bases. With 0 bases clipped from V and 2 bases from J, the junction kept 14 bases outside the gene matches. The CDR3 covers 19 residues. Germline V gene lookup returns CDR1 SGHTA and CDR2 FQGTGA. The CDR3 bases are TGTGCCAGCAGCTTAACTGTATCTACAGGGGGCATGCCTACCTACGAGCAGTACGTC. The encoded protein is CASSLTVSTGGMPTYEQYV.

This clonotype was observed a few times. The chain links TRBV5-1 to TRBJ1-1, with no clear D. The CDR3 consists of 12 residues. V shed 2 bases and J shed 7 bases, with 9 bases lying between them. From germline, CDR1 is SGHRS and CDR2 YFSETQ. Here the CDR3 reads CASSFAGDEAFF. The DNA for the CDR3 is TGCGCCAGCAGCTTCGCCGGGGATGAAGCTTTCTTT.

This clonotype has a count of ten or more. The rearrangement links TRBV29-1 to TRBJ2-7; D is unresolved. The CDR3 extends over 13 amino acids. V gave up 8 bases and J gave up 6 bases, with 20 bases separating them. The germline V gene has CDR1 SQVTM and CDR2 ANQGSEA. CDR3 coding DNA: TGCAGCTTCGCTCCCGGGCCCCCCGGCGAGCAGTACTTC. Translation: CSFAPGPPGEQYF.

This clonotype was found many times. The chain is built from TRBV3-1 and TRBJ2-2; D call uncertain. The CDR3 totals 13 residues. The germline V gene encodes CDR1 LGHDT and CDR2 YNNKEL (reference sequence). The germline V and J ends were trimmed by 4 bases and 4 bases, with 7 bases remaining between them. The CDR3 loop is CASSPRPTGELFF. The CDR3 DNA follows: TGTGCCAGCAGCCCCCGGCCCACCGGGGAGCTGTTTTTT.

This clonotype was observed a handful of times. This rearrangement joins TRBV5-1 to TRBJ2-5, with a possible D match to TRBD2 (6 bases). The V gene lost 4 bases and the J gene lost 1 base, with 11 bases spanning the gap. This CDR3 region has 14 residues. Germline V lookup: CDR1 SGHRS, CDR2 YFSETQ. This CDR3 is CASSGASAQETQYF. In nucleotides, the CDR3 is TGCGCCAGCAGCGGGGCTAGCGCCCAAGAGACCCAGTACTTC.

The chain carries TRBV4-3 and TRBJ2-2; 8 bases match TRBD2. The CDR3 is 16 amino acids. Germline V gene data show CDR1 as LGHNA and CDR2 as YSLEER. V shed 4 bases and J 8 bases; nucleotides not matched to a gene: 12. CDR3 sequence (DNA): TGCGCCAGCAGCCTCCGTCTAGCGGGTGGGGAGGGGGAGCTGTTTTTT. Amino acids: CASSLRLAGGEGELFF.

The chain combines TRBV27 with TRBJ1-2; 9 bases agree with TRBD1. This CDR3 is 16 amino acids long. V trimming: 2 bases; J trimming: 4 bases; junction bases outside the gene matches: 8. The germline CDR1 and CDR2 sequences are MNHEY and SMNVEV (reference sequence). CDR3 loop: CASSLGAGTGRYGYTF. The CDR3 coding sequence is TGTGCCAGCAGTTTAGGCGCCGGGACAGGGCGCTATGGCTACACCTTC.

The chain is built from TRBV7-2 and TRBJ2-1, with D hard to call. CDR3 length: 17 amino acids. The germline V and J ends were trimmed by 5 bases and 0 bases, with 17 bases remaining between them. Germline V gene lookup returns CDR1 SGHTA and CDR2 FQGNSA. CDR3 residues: CASSMSSVRPSYNEQFF. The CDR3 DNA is TGTGCCAGCAGCATGTCTTCTGTGCGCCCCTCCTACAATGAGCAGTTCTTC.

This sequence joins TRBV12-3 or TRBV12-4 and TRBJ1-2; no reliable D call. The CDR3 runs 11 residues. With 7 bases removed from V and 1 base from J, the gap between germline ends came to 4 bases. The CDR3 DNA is TGTGCCAGCAATTATAACTATGGCTACACCTTC. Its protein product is CASNYNYGYTF.

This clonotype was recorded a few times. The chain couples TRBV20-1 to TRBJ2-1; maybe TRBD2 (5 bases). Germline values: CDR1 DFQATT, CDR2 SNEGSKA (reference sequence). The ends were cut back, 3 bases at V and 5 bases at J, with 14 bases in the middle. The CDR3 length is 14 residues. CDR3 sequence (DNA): TGCAGTGCTAGGGTCCTTGTCGGGAACAATGAGCAGTTCTTC. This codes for CSARVLVGNNEQFF.

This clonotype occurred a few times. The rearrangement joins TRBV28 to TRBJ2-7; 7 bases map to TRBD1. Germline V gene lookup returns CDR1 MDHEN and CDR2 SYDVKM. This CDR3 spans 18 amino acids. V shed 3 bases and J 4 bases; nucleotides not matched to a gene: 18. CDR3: CASSLVPTGIALWYEQYF. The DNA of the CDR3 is TGTGCCAGCAGTTTGGTGCCGACAGGGATAGCCCTTTGGTACGAGCAGTACTTC.